The 18 T cell receptor beta chains in this list originate from one sample, sequenced in a study of blood T cells in healthy people across ages. With a J-beta primer mix and a sample-barcoded 5' primer, a second PCR ran about 6 to 11 cycles. TCRdb recomputed calls from the 5' RACE reads with MiXCR, one row per CDR3 protein. The table shows fewer than 1 million distinct CDR3 sequences, with around 43% occurring only once. Sequences were obtained from blood. The receptors derive from a man between 60 and 75 years old in good health.

The chain is built from TRBV9 and TRBJ2-5, with 11 positions matching TRBD2. The J call is in doubt because the DNA end fits TRBJ2-1 better. The germline gives CDR1 SGDLS, CDR2 YYNGEE. The CDR3 is 15 residues long. The CDR3 loop reads CASSLAGGEKETQFF. CDR3 DNA sequence: TGTGCCAGCAGCCTAGCGGGGGGCGAAAAAGAGACCCAGTTCTTC.

This clonotype was found a few times. The genes are TRBV27 and TRBJ2-6; 8 nucleotides align to TRBD1. The CDR3 length is 15 residues. The J segment lost 2 bases and the V segment lost 5 bases, leaving 2 bases of the junction unmatched. CDR1 is MNHEY, CDR2 SMNVEV, per germline (reference sequence). The CDR3 loop is CASSLRGPGANVLTF. In nucleotides, the CDR3 is TGTGCCAGCAGTCTCAGGGGGCCTGGGGCCAACGTCCTGACTTTC.

V gene TRBV7-2 combines with J gene TRBJ2-1; either TRBD1 or TRBD2 may fit D (6 bases each). This CDR3 has 14 amino acids. CDR1 is SGHTA, CDR2 FQGNSA, per germline. The germline V and J ends were trimmed by 5 bases and 13 bases, with 21 bases remaining between them. CDR3 sequence: CASSHGGGRETQFF. CDR3 nucleotides: TGTGCCAGCAGCCACGGAGGGGGACGAGAGACCCAGTTCTTC.

The chain employs TRBV24-1 and TRBJ2-1, with D possibly being TRBD2 (6 bases). V was clipped by 0 bases and J by 4 bases, with 12 bases between them. This CDR3 has 16 residues. Per the germline V gene, CDR1 is KGHDR and CDR2 is SFDVKD. The CDR3 DNA is TGTGCCACCAGTGATTTGCTCGGGGGAGAATACAATGAGCAGTTCTTC. It codes for CATSDLLGGEYNEQFF.

The rearrangement uses TRBV4-1 and TRBJ2-1, with a weak D call TRBD1 (5 bases). This CDR3 has 16 residues. Trimming pared 0 bases from V and 5 bases from J, leaving 14 bases between. CDR1 is MGHRA and CDR2 is YSYEKL in the germline V gene. The CDR3 DNA reads TGCGCCAGCAGCCAAGATGTTATGACAGCCGACAATGAGCAGTTCTTC. It encodes CASSQDVMTADNEQFF.

This clonotype has just a few counts. The genes are TRBV29-1 and TRBJ2-4; D may be TRBD1 (5 bases). The J call may be faulty, since TRBJ2-7 better matches the DNA end. The CDR3 runs to 11 residues. Germline CDR1 is SQVTM and CDR2 is ANQGSEA. CDR3 bases: TGCAGCGCCCGCAGGGCTTACGAGCAGTACTTC. It specifies CSARRAYEQYF.

This chain connects TRBV9 to TRBJ1-1; D gene uncertain. Germline-derived CDR1 and CDR2 are SGDLS and YYNGEE. The CDR3 extends over 12 amino acids. V lost 0 bases and J lost 2, with 2 bases in between. The CDR3 DNA sequence: TGTGCCAGCAGCGTAGATAACACTGAAGCTTTCTTT. This translates into CASSVDNTEAFF. The variable domain in full, with the rest retrieved from reference TRBV9 and TRBJ1-1, is DSGVTQTPKHLITATGQRVTLRCSPRSGDLSVYWYQQSLDQGLQFLIQYYNGEERAKGNILERFSAQQFPDLHSELNLSSLELGDSALYFCASSVDNTEAFFGQGTRLTVV.

This sequence joins TRBV6-5 and TRBJ2-3, with D tentatively TRBD2 (6 bases). Germline V lookup: CDR1 MNHEY, CDR2 SVGAGI. This CDR3 comprises 15 residues. V lost 3 bases, J lost 9 bases, and 19 bases lay in between. The CDR3 DNA sequence: TGTGCCAGCAGTTATCGCCGGGACTCATTCAACACGCAGTATTTT. This encodes CASSYRRDSFNTQYF.

This chain connects TRBV7-2 to TRBJ1-4, with no clear D. The V and J ends lost 1 base and 5 bases respectively, with 8 bases between them. There are 14 residues in the CDR3. CDR1 and CDR2 (germline): SGHTA, FQGNSA. The CDR3 loop reads CASSLEGGNEKLFF. The DNA of the CDR3 is TGTGCCAGCAGCTTAGAGGGCGGGAATGAAAAACTGTTTTTT.

This clonotype was observed a single time. The DNA of the CDR3 is TGTGCCAGCAGCTTAGCGGAGGGGAGGGTCTACGAGCAGTACTTC. This translates into CASSLAEGRVYEQYF. This chain uses TRBV7-2 with TRBJ2-7; 7 nucleotides match TRBD2. The CDR3 is made up of 15 amino acids. Trimming removed 0 bases from V and 3 bases from J; junction bases left unmatched: 5. Germline V gene sequence: CDR1 SGHTA, CDR2 FQGNSA.

The chain carries TRBV29-1 and TRBJ2-7; TRBD2 matches at 11 bases. The J call is uncertain, as TRBJ2-5 better fits the DNA end. This CDR3 is built from 15 residues. CDR1 and CDR2 from the germline V gene are SQVTM and ANQGSEA. The CDR3: CSVEEVAGGEETQYF. In DNA, the CDR3 is TGCAGCGTTGAAGAAGTAGCGGGAGGGGAGGAGACCCAGTACTTC.

This clonotype showed up just a few times. This chain joins TRBV12-3 or TRBV12-4 and TRBJ2-6; no clear D. Trimming removed 5 bases from V and 4 bases from J, with 6 bases in between. The CDR3 is 13 amino acids. The chain's CDR3 is CASSTTGANVLTF. In nucleotides, the CDR3 is TGTGCCAGCAGTACCACCGGGGCCAACGTCCTGACTTTC.

This clonotype was picked up a small number of times. One end of the junction fails to match germline, which may point to a read error. Written as DNA, the CDR3 is TGTGCCAACAGCTGGGGGGTATCCGGAAAACAGGGACAGGGGGCATGCGAGCAGTACTTC. Translating it yields CANSWGVSGKQGQGACEQYF. The chain joins TRBV7-2 to TRBJ2-7, with 12 bases matching TRBD1. This CDR3 contains 20 residues. Germline V lookup: CDR1 SGHTA, CDR2 FQGNSA.

In this sample, this clonotype turned up a few times. This chain joins TRBV28 and TRBJ2-5, with D hard to call. Germline V gene sequence: CDR1 MDHEN, CDR2 SYDVKM. Trimming pared 11 bases from V and 4 bases from J, leaving 11 bases between. The CDR3 covers 11 residues. The CDR3 reads CAAARRETQYF. The CDR3, as DNA: TGTGCCGCAGCTAGGCGAGAGACCCAGTACTTC.

This chain links TRBV5-1 with TRBJ2-4; D not resolved. Trimming took 0 bases from V and 3 from J, leaving 10 bases between them. The CDR3 totals 15 residues. Germline CDR1 reads SGHRS; CDR2 reads YFSETQ. The DNA of the CDR3 is TGCGCCAGCAGCTTGGAGTTTGCCGACAAAAACATTCAGTACTTC. Its protein product is CASSLEFADKNIQYF.

This clonotype was observed a handful of times. The chain is built from TRBV5-1 and TRBJ2-5; D possibly corresponds to TRBD2 (6 bases). The V and J ends lost 5 bases and 2 bases respectively, with 13 bases between them. The CDR3 extends over 14 amino acids. Germline lookup yields CDR1 SGHRS and CDR2 YFSETQ. The CDR3 coding sequence is TGCGCCAGCAGAAATTGGAGGGAGCAAGAGACCCAGTACTTC. Translating gives CASRNWREQETQYF.

The chain has TRBV9 and TRBJ1-6; D may be TRBD1 (5 bases). This CDR3 spans 19 amino acids. In germline, CDR1 is SGDLS, CDR2 YYNGEE. The V and J ends lost 0 bases and 0 bases respectively, with 16 bases between them. Here the CDR3 reads CASSVDGDSLSSYNSPLHF. The CDR3 DNA reads TGTGCCAGCAGCGTAGACGGAGACAGCCTAAGCTCCTATAATTCACCCCTCCACTTT.

This rearrangement joins TRBV7-9 to TRBJ2-2; no firm D call. The CDR3 spans 11 residues. The germline V and J ends were trimmed by 6 bases and 11 bases, with 10 bases remaining between them. The germline gives CDR1 SEHNR, CDR2 FQNEAQ (reference sequence). The CDR3 DNA reads TGTGCCAGCAGACCCCTGGCCGAGCTGTTTTTT. This encodes CASRPLAELFF.